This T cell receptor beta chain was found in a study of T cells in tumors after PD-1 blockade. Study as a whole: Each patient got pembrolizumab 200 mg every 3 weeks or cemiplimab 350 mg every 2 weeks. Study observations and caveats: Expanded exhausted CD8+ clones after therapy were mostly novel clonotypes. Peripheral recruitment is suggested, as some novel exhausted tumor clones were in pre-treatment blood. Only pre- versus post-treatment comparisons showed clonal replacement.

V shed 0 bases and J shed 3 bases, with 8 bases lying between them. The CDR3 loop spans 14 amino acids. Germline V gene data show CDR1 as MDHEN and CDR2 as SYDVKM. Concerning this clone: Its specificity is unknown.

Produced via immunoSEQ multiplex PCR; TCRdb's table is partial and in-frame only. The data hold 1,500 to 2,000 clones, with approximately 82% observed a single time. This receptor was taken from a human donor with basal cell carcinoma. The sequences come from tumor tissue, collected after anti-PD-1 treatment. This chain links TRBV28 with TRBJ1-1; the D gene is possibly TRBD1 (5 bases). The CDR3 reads CASSLWGGYTEAFF. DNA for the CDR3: TGTGCCAGCAGTTTATGGGGGGGGTACACTGAAGCTTTCTTT. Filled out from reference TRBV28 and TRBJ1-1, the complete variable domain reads DVKVTQSSRYLVKRTGEKVFLECVQDMDHENMFWYRQDPGLGLRLIYFSYDVKMKEKGDIPEGYSVSREKKERFSLILESASTNQTSMYLCASSLWGGYTEAFFGQGTRLTVV.